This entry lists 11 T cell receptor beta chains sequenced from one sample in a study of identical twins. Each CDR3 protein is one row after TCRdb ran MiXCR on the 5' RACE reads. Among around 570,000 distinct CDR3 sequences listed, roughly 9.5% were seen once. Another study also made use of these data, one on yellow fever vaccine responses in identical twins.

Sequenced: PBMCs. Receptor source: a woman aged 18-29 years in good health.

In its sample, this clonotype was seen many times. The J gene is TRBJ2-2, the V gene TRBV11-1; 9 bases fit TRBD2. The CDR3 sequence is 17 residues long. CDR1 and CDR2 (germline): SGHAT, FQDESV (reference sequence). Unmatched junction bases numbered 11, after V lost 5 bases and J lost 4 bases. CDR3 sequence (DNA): TGTGCCAGCAGCCCCGCCTTAGCGGGAGTTCTCACCGGGGAGCTGTTTTTT. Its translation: CASSPALAGVLTGELFF.

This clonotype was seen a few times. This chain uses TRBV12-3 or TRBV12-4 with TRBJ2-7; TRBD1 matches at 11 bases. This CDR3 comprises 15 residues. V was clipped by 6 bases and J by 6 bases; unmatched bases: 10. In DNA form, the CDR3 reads TGTGCCAGCAGCATCAGTCGTGGGACAGGGGGCGAGCAGTACTTC. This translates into CASSISRGTGGEQYF.

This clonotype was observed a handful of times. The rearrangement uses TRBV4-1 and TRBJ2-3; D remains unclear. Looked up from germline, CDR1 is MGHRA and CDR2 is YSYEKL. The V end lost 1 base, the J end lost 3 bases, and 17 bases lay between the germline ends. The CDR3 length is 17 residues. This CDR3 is CASSQVKKTLITDTQYF. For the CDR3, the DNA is TGCGCCAGCAGCCAAGTTAAAAAGACCTTAATAACAGATACGCAGTATTTT.

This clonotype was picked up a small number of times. The CDR3 bases are TGTGCCAGCAGTTTAGAGCAAGGACTAGCGGGGGCCTACGAGCAGTACTTC. Its translation is CASSLEQGLAGAYEQYF. J is TRBJ2-7 and V is TRBV12-3 or TRBV12-4; 13 nucleotides agree with TRBD2. V gave up 1 base and J gave up 2 bases; unmatched junction bases: 5. This CDR3 has 17 residues.

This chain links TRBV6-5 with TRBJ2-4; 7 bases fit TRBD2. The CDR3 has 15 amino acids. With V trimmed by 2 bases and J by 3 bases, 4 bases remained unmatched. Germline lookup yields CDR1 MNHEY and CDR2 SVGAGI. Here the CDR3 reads CASSYASGVKNIQYF. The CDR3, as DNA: TGTGCCAGCAGTTACGCAAGCGGGGTCAAAAACATTCAGTACTTC.

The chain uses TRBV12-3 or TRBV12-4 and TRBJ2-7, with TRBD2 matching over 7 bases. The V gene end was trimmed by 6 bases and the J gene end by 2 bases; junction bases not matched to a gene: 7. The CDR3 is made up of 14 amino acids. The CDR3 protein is CASSLGGVAYEQYF. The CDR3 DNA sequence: TGTGCCAGCAGCCTTGGGGGGGTGGCCTACGAGCAGTACTTC.

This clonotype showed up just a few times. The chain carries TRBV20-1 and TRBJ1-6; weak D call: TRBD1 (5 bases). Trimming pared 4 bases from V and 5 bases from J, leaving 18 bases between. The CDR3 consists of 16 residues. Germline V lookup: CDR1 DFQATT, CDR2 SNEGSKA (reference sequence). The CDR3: CSAKIRGPINNSPLHF. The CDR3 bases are TGCAGTGCTAAAATACGGGGCCCCATAAATAATTCACCCCTCCACTTT.

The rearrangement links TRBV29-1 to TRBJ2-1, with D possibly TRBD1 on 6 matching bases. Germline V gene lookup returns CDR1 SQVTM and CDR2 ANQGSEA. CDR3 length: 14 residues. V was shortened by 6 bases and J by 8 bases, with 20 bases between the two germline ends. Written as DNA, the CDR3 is TGCAGCGTGGGCGTCCGTCAAAACAGGGATGAGCAGTTCTTC. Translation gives CSVGVRQNRDEQFF.

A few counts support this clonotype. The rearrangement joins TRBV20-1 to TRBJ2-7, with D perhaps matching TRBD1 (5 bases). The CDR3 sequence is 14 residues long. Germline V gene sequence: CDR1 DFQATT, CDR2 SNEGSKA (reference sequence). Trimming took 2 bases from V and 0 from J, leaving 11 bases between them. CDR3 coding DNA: TGCAGTGCTAGACCGCTGGACACCTCCTACGAGCAGTACTTC. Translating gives CSARPLDTSYEQYF.

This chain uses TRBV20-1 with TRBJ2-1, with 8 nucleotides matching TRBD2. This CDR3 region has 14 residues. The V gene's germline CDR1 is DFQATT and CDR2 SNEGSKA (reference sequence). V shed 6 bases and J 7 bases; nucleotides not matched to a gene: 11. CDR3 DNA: TGCAGTGCAGATAGCGGGATCCTTGGGAATGAGCAGTTCTTC. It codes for CSADSGILGNEQFF.

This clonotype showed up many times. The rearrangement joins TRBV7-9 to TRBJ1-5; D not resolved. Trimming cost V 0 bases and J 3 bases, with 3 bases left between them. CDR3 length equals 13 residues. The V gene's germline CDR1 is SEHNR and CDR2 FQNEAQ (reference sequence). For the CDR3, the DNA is TGTGCCAGCAGCTTAGCGGTCAATCAGCCCCAGCATTTT. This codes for CASSLAVNQPQHF.